The 21 T cell receptor beta chains reported below all come from one sample, sequenced in a study of early T cells in non-severe SARS-CoV-2 infection. TCRdb re-analysed the 5' RACE reads in MiXCR, keeping a single row per CDR3 protein. The table shows 20,000 to 25,000 distinct CDR3 sequences, with roughly 4.1% occurring only once. Input material: whole blood. All receptors derive from an adult who was a healthcare worker with PCR-confirmed SARS-CoV-2 infection or an uninfected control (not recorded which).

This clonotype showed up many times. The chain carries TRBV20-1 and TRBJ2-3; 9 positions agree with TRBD2. The CDR3 totals 17 residues. J gave up 6 bases and V 0 bases, and 13 bases lay outside the gene matches. From germline, CDR1 is DFQATT and CDR2 SNEGSKA (reference sequence). CDR3: CSARDMPSGTLRDTQYF. The CDR3 DNA reads TGCAGTGCTAGAGATATGCCTAGCGGGACCCTAAGGGATACGCAGTATTTT.

This clonotype was detected many times. This chain connects TRBV28 to TRBJ2-2; D ambiguous. Looked up from germline, CDR1 is MDHEN and CDR2 is SYDVKM. V was shortened by 5 bases and J by 4 bases, with 11 bases between the two germline ends. The CDR3 extends over 14 amino acids. CDR3 loop: CASSQNSGTGELFF. CDR3 nucleotides: TGTGCCAGCAGTCAGAACAGTGGCACCGGGGAGCTGTTTTTT. The whole variable domain, filled in from reference TRBV28 and TRBJ2-2, reads DVKVTQSSRYLVKRTGEKVFLECVQDMDHENMFWYRQDPGLGLRLIYFSYDVKMKEKGDIPEGYSVSREKKERFSLILESASTNQTSMYLCASSQNSGTGELFFGEGSRLTVL.

This clonotype has a count of ten or more. The chain combines TRBV7-8 with TRBJ2-6; D is ambiguous. The CDR3 has 17 residues. In germline, CDR1 is SGHVS, CDR2 FQNEAQ. Trimming left V 3 bases short and J 0 bases short, with 12 bases between. The CDR3 sequence is CASSFAAINSGANVLTF. For the CDR3, the DNA is TGTGCCAGCAGCTTCGCAGCAATTAACTCTGGGGCCAACGTCCTGACTTTC.

The chain links TRBV9 to TRBJ2-7, with a tentative D call TRBD1 (7 bases). Germline CDR1 and CDR2: SGDLS and YYNGEE. V gave up 4 bases and J gave up 7 bases, with 12 bases separating them. The CDR3 is 12 amino acids. The CDR3 sequence is CASSPGGMEQYF. DNA of the CDR3: TGTGCCAGCAGCCCAGGGGGGATGGAGCAGTACTTC.

Details on this clonotype: An end of the junction differs from the germline gene, which may be a read error. The CDR3 is CANSFVAGNYEQYF. The DNA of the CDR3 is TGTGCCAACAGCTTCGTAGCGGGCAACTACGAGCAGTACTTC. The chain combines TRBV7-2 with TRBJ2-7; TRBD2 matches at 7 bases. This CDR3 region has 14 residues. Germline V lookup: CDR1 SGHTA, CDR2 FQGNSA. Full variable domain (missing parts from reference TRBV7-2 and TRBJ2-7): GAGVSQSPSNKVTEKGKDVELRCDPISGHTALYWYRQSLGQGLEFLIYFQGNSAPDKSGLPSDRFSAERTGGSVSTLTIQRTQQEDSAVYLCANSFVAGNYEQYFGPGTRLTVT.

This clonotype was recorded many times. V is TRBV29-1 and J is TRBJ1-1; TRBD1 matches 7 bases. V lost 7 bases and J lost 0; bases outside the gene matches: 8. CDR3 length: 14 amino acids. The germline V gene encodes CDR1 SQVTM and CDR2 ANQGSEA. CDR3 coding DNA: TGCAGCGGGGGACAGAATAACCTGAACACTGAAGCTTTCTTT. Translation gives CSGGQNNLNTEAFF.

This clonotype was recorded many times. V usage is TRBV29-1 and J usage is TRBJ2-6, with 8 bases that match TRBD1. Germline loops: CDR1 SQVTM, CDR2 ANQGSEA. The CDR3 consists of 16 residues. J lost 2 bases, V lost 6 bases, and 9 bases had no gene match. The CDR3 coding sequence is TGCAGCGTGCAAACCCTACAGGGGGCTGGGGCCAACGTCCTGACTTTC. Translating it yields CSVQTLQGAGANVLTF.

In this sample, this clonotype turned up many times. This chain links TRBV28 with TRBJ2-3; D may be TRBD1 or TRBD2 (5 bases each). V was pared by 5 bases and J by 2 bases, with 11 bases between. The CDR3 consists of 14 residues. The germline CDR1 and CDR2 sequences are MDHEN and SYDVKM. CDR3 sequence reads: CASSRDGNTDTQYF. The CDR3 DNA is TGTGCCAGCAGTCGGGACGGCAACACAGATACGCAGTATTTT. Looking up the rest from reference TRBV28 and TRBJ2-3 gives the full variable domain: DVKVTQSSRYLVKRTGEKVFLECVQDMDHENMFWYRQDPGLGLRLIYFSYDVKMKEKGDIPEGYSVSREKKERFSLILESASTNQTSMYLCASSRDGNTDTQYFGPGTRLTVL.

This clonotype was seen many times. J is TRBJ1-3 and V is TRBV7-2; no firm D call. Trimming took off 7 bases at V and 4 bases at J, with 20 bases between the two ends. Germline V CDR1 and CDR2: SGHTA, FQGNSA. This CDR3 region has 16 residues. In DNA, the CDR3 is TGTGCCAGCACCTTGAAGACCACGGCGTACGGAAACACCATATATTTT. Translation: CASTLKTTAYGNTIYF.

This clonotype came up many times. This chain connects TRBV6-6 to TRBJ1-2; 9 nucleotides agree with TRBD1. The germline gives CDR1 MNHNY, CDR2 SVGAGI (reference sequence). This CDR3 spans 14 amino acids. The ends lost 2 bases at V and 8 bases at J; junction bases unmatched: 6. The CDR3 reads CASSYQDRGSGYTF. CDR3 nucleotide sequence: TGTGCCAGCAGTTACCAGGACAGGGGATCCGGCTACACCTTC.

At least ten counts were recorded for this clonotype. The V and J genes are TRBV5-1 and TRBJ1-3; the match to TRBD1 covers 7 bases. The CDR3 extends over 17 amino acids. The V segment lost 0 bases and the J segment 0 bases; nucleotides outside the gene matches: 6. Germline V CDR1 and CDR2: SGHRS, YFSETQ. The CDR3 DNA is TGCGCCAGCAGCTTGGCGGCGGGGGACAGCTCTGGAAACACCATATATTTT. It translates to CASSLAAGDSSGNTIYF. Combining the CDR3 with reference TRBV5-1 and TRBJ1-3 gives the whole variable domain KAGVTQTPRYLIKTRGQQVTLSCSPISGHRSVSWYQQTPGQGLQFLFEYFSETQRNKGNFPGRFSGRQFSNSRSEMNVSTLELGDSALYLCASSLAAGDSSGNTIYFGEGSWLTVV.

This clonotype was seen at least ten times. This chain links TRBV7-2 with TRBJ2-2, with 7 bases aligning to TRBD2. Per the germline V gene, CDR1 is SGHTA and CDR2 is FQGNSA. The CDR3 is 15 residues long. The junction had 7 bases not matched to a gene; V was cut back by 3 bases and J by 6 bases. CDR3 coding DNA: TGTGCCAGCAGCTTGGGAGGGGTCGGTGCCGGGGAGCTGTTTTTT. It specifies CASSLGGVGAGELFF.

This chain connects TRBV7-9 to TRBJ1-6; the D is unclear. Trimming took off 1 base at V and 4 bases at J, with 14 bases between the two ends. Germline values: CDR1 SEHNR, CDR2 FQNEAQ (reference sequence). The CDR3 is 17 residues long. The CDR3 bases are TGTGCCAGCAGCTTAGGTCCTATGGGAAGATATAATTCACCCCTCCACTTT. This codes for CASSLGPMGRYNSPLHF.

This clonotype was observed many times. The J gene is TRBJ1-4, the V gene TRBV10-3, with 8 bases that match TRBD1. Germline values: CDR1 ENHRY, CDR2 SYGVKD. This CDR3 contains 13 residues. The junction had 8 bases not matched to a gene; V was cut back by 10 bases and J by 7 bases. CDR3 loop: CASKDREGEKLFF. CDR3 nucleotides: TGTGCCAGCAAGGACAGGGAGGGTGAAAAACTGTTTTTT.

At least ten counts were recorded for this clonotype. V gene TRBV6-2 or TRBV6-3 combines with J gene TRBJ2-5; no reliable D call. The CDR3 consists of 11 residues. The germline CDR1 and CDR2 sequences are MNHEY and SVGEGT. V was cut by 7 bases and J by 5 bases, with 8 bases left in between. CDR3 region: CASTERETQYF. The CDR3 DNA follows: TGTGCCAGCACCGAGAGGGAGACCCAGTACTTC.

This clonotype was observed at least ten times. The chain links TRBV18 to TRBJ2-7, with unresolved D. Trimming took off 2 bases at V and 1 base at J, with 6 bases between the two ends. The germline gives CDR1 KGHSH, CDR2 LQKENI. The CDR3 runs 13 residues. The CDR3 protein is CASSPMTSYEQYF. The CDR3 coding sequence is TGTGCCAGCTCACCAATGACTTCCTACGAGCAGTACTTC.

Ten or more counts support this clonotype. The V call is TRBV5-1, the J call TRBJ2-3; 14 bases line up with TRBD2. The germline CDR1 and CDR2 sequences are SGHRS and YFSETQ. This CDR3 comprises 16 residues. The trim removed 4 bases at V and 4 bases at J, leaving 5 bases unmatched. The CDR3 region is CASSTGTSGSADTQYF. The CDR3 nucleotides read TGCGCCAGCAGCACCGGGACTAGCGGGAGTGCAGATACGCAGTATTTT. Based on the CDR3 plus reference TRBV5-1 and TRBJ2-3, the full variable domain is KAGVTQTPRYLIKTRGQQVTLSCSPISGHRSVSWYQQTPGQGLQFLFEYFSETQRNKGNFPGRFSGRQFSNSRSEMNVSTLELGDSALYLCASSTGTSGSADTQYFGPGTRLTVL.

This clonotype was found many times. V usage is TRBV5-1 and J usage is TRBJ2-5; D remains ambiguous. From germline, CDR1 is SGHRS and CDR2 YFSETQ. CDR3 length: 11 amino acids. V was cut by 4 bases and J by 3 bases, with 4 bases left in between. CDR3 region: CASSHKETQYF. For the CDR3, the DNA is TGCGCCAGCAGCCACAAAGAGACCCAGTACTTC.

This clonotype was seen only a few times. Written as DNA, the CDR3 is TGTGCCAGCACCCTTTTGGGAGACGAGCAGTACTTC. This codes for CASTLLGDEQYF. This chain links TRBV7-2 with TRBJ2-7; D may be TRBD2 (5 bases). Trimming stripped 7 bases from V and 5 bases from J, with 12 bases between. The CDR3 runs to 12 residues. Germline V gene lookup returns CDR1 SGHTA and CDR2 FQGNSA.

This clonotype was seen ten or more times. The chain couples TRBV19 to TRBJ1-5, with D hard to call. With 6 bases removed from V and 0 bases from J, the gap between germline ends came to 15 bases. The germline V gene has CDR1 LNHDA and CDR2 SQIVND (reference sequence). The CDR3 is made up of 16 amino acids. CDR3 protein: CASRSKALYSNQPQHF. CDR3 in DNA: TGTGCCAGTAGATCCAAGGCTCTTTATAGCAATCAGCCCCAGCATTTT. Full variable domain (outside the CDR3, taken from reference TRBV19 and TRBJ1-5): DGGITQSPKYLFRKEGQNVTLSCEQNLNHDAMYWYRQDPGQGLRLIYYSQIVNDFQKGDIAEGYSVSREKKESFPLTVTSAQKNPTAFYLCASRSKALYSNQPQHFGDGTRLSIL.

J is TRBJ2-2 and V is TRBV3-1; 13 bases fit TRBD2. Germline loops: CDR1 LGHDT, CDR2 YNNKEL (reference sequence). J was trimmed by 3 bases and V by 4 bases; bases with no gene match: 5. The CDR3 runs to 17 residues. As DNA, the CDR3 is TGTGCCAGCAGCCGAACTAGCGGGAGGGTGGACACCGGGGAGCTGTTTTTT. This translates into CASSRTSGRVDTGELFF.